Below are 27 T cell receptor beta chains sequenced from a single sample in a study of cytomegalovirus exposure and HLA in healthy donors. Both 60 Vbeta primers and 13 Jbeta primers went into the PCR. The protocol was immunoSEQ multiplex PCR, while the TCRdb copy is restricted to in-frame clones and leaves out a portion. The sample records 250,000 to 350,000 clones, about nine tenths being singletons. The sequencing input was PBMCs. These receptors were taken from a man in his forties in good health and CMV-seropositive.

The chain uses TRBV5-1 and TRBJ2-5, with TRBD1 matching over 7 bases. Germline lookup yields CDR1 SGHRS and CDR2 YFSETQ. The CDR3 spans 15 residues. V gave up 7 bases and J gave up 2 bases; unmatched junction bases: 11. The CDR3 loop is CASRPLGQSQETQYF. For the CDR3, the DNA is TGCGCCAGCCGCCCGCTGGGACAGTCACAAGAGACCCAGTACTTC.

CDR3 sequence: CASSPQGDWAYNEQFF. The CDR3 coding sequence is TGTGCCAGCAGCCCCCAGGGGGATTGGGCCTACAATGAGCAGTTCTTC. The genes are TRBV7-9 and TRBJ2-1; TRBD1 matches 7 bases. This CDR3 is built from 16 residues. The germline CDR1 and CDR2 sequences are SEHNR and FQNEAQ (reference sequence). After removal of 5 bases from V and 2 bases from J, the junction contained 9 bases not matched to a gene. Complete variable domain (other parts from reference TRBV7-9 and TRBJ2-1): DTGVSQNPRHKITKRGQNVTFRCDPISEHNRLYWYRQTLGQGPEFLTYFQNEAQLEKSRLLSDRFSAERPKGSFSTLEIQRTEQGDSAMYLCASSPQGDWAYNEQFFGPGTRLTVL.

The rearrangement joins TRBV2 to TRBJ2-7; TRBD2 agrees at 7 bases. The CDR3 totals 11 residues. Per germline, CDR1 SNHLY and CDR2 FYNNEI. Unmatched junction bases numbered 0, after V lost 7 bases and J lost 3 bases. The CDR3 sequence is CASTGGYEQYF. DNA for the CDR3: TGTGCCAGCACGGGGGGCTACGAGCAGTACTTC.

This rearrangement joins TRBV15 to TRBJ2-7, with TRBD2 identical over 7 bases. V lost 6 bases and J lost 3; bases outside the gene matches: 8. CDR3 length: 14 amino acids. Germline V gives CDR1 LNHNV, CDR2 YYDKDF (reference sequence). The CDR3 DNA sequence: TGTGCCACCAGTCCCGGGCTAGCGGACTACGAGCAGTACTTC. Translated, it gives CATSPGLADYEQYF. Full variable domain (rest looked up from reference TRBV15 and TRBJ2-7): DAMVIQNPRYQVTQFGKPVTLSCSQTLNHNVMYWYQQKSSQAPKLLFHYYDKDFNNEADTPDNFQSRRPNTSFCFLDIRSPGLGDTAMYLCATSPGLADYEQYFGPGTRLTVT.

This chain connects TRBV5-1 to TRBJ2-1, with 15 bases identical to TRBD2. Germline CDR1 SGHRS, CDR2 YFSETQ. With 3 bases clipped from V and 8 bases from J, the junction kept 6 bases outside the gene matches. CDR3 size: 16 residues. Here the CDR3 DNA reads TGCGCCAGCAGCTCTGGGACTAGCGGGAGGTTGGATGAGCAGTTCTTC. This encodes CASSSGTSGRLDEQFF.

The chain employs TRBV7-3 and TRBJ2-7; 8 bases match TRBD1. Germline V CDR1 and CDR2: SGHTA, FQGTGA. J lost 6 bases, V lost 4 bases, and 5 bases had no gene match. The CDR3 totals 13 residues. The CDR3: CASSSDRVAEQYF. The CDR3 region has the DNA TGTGCCAGCAGCTCGGACAGGGTAGCCGAGCAGTACTTC. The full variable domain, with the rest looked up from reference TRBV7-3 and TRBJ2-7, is GAGVSQTPSNKVTEKGKYVELRCDPISGHTALYWYRQSLGQGPEFLIYFQGTGAADDSGLPNDRFFAVRPEGSVSTLKIQRTERGDSAVYLCASSSDRVAEQYFGPGTRLTVT.

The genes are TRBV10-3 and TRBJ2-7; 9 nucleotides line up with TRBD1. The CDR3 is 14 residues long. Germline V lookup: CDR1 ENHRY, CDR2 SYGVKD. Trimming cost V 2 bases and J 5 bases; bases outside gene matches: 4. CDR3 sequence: CAISETGGLHEQYF. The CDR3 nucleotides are TGTGCCATCAGTGAGACAGGGGGCCTCCACGAGCAGTACTTC.

The CDR3 DNA follows: TGTGCCAGCACCTCAATATGGACAGGGGACACAGATACGCAGTATTTT. It codes for CASTSIWTGDTDTQYF. J is TRBJ2-3 and V is TRBV28, with TRBD1 identical over 9 bases. This CDR3 spans 16 amino acids. Germline V lookup: CDR1 MDHEN, CDR2 SYDVKM. Unmatched junction bases numbered 10, after V lost 7 bases and J lost 2 bases.

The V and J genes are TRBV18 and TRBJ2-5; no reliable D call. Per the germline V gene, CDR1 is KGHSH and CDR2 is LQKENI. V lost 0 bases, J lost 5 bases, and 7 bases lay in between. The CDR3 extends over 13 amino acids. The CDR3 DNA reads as TGTGCCAGCTCACCACCCCTTATGGAGACCCAGTACTTC. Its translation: CASSPPLMETQYF.

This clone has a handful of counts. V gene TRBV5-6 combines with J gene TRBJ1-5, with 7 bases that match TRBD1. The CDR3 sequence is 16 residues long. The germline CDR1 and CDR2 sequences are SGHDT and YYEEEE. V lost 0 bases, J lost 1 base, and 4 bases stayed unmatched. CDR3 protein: CASSLAAGGSNQPQHF. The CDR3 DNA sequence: TGTGCCAGCAGCTTGGCGGCAGGGGGGAGCAATCAGCCCCAGCATTTT.

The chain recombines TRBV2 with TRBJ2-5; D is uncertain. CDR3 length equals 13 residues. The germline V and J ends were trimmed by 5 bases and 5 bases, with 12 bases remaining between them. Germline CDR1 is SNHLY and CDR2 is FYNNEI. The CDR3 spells CASSRGFMETQYF. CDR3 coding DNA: TGTGCCAGCAGTCGCGGTTTTATGGAGACCCAGTACTTC.

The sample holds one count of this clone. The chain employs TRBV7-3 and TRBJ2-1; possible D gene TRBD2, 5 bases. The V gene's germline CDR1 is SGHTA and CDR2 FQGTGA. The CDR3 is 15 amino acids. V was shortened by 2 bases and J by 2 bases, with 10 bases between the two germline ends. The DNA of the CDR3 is TGTGCCAGCAGCTTAGACTACCGCCCCTACAATGAGCAGTTCTTC. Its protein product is CASSLDYRPYNEQFF.

The CDR3 is CASSSGQGAYNEQFF. Here the CDR3 DNA reads TGTGCCAGCAGTTCGGGACAGGGGGCCTACAATGAGCAGTTCTTC. The rearrangement links TRBV6-5 to TRBJ2-1, with 11 positions matching TRBD1. J lost 2 bases, V lost 4 bases, and 1 base had no gene match. CDR1 and CDR2 (germline): MNHEY, SVGAGI. The CDR3 runs 15 residues.

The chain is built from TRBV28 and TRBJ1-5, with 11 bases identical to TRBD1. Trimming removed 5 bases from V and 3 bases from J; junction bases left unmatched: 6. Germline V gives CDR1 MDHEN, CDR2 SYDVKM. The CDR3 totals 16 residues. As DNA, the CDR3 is TGTGCCAGCAGTCCCGGGACAGGGGGGTTCAATCAGCCCCAGCATTTT. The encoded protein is CASSPGTGGFNQPQHF.

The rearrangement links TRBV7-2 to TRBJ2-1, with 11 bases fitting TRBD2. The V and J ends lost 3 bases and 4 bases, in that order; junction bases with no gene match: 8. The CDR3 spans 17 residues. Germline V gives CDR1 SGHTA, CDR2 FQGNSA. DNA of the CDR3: TGTGCCAGCAGCTTGAGGAAGGGGACTAGCGGATACAATGAGCAGTTCTTC. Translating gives CASSLRKGTSGYNEQFF. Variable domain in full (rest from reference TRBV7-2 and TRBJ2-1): GAGVSQSPSNKVTEKGKDVELRCDPISGHTALYWYRQSLGQGLEFLIYFQGNSAPDKSGLPSDRFSAERTGGSVSTLTIQRTQQEDSAVYLCASSLRKGTSGYNEQFFGPGTRLTVL.

CDR3 in DNA: TGTGCCAGCTCACCACTTACAGGCCTCGACTCTGGAAACACCATATATTTT. Translation gives CASSPLTGLDSGNTIYF. This chain links TRBV18 with TRBJ1-3, with a weak D call TRBD1 (5 bases). Trimming removed 1 base from V and 0 bases from J, with 13 bases in between. Germline-derived CDR1 and CDR2 are KGHSH and LQKENI. CDR3 length: 17 amino acids.

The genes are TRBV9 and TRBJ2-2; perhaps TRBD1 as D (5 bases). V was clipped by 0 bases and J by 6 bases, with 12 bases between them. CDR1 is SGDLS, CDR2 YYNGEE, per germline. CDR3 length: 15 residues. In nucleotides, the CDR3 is TGTGCCAGCAGCGTAGATGGGGCGTTGCCCGGGGAGCTGTTTTTT. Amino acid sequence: CASSVDGALPGELFF. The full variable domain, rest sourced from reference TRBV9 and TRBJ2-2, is DSGVTQTPKHLITATGQRVTLRCSPRSGDLSVYWYQQSLDQGLQFLIQYYNGEERAKGNILERFSAQQFPDLHSELNLSSLELGDSALYFCASSVDGALPGELFFGEGSRLTVL.

The CDR3 nucleotides read TGTGCCAGCAGTGAACCTTGGACAGGTCAGAACGAGCAGTACTTC. Translated: CASSEPWTGQNEQYF. This rearrangement joins TRBV2 to TRBJ2-7; TRBD1 matches at 7 bases. Germline CDR1 and CDR2: SNHLY and FYNNEI. The CDR3 has 15 residues. The V gene end was trimmed by 2 bases and the J gene end by 5 bases; junction bases not matched to a gene: 9. The whole variable domain, remainder taken from reference TRBV2 and TRBJ2-7, is EPEVTQTPSHQVTQMGQEVILRCVPISNHLYFYWYRQILGQKVEFLVSFYNNEISEKSEIFDDQFSVERPDGSNFTLKIRSTKLEDSAMYFCASSEPWTGQNEQYFGPGTRLTVT.

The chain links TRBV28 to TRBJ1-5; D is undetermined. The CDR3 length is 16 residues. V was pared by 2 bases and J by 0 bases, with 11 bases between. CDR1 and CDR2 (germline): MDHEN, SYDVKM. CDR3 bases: TGTGCCAGCAGTTTAATGACATCTTATAGCAATCAGCCCCAGCATTTT. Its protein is CASSLMTSYSNQPQHF.

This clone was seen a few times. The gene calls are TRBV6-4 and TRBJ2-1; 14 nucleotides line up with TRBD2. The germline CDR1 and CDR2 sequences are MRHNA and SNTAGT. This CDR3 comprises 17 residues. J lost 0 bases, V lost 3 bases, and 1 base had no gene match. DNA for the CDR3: TGTGCCAGCAGTGATGGGACTAGCGGGAGCTCCTACAATGAGCAGTTCTTC. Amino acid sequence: CASSDGTSGSSYNEQFF.

The CDR3 DNA reads as TGTGCCAGCAGTAAAACACGGGGGGGGAACACCGGGGAGCTGTTTTTT. Translation: CASSKTRGGNTGELFF. The chain joins TRBV7-2 to TRBJ2-2, with 8 bases that match TRBD2. Germline V gene lookup returns CDR1 SGHTA and CDR2 FQGNSA. Germline trimming cut 6 bases from V and 1 base from J; bases unmatched to any gene: 7. This CDR3 spans 16 amino acids.

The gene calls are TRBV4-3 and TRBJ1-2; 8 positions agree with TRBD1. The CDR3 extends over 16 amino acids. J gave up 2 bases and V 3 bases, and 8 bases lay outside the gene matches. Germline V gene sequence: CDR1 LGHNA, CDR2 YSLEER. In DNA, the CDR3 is TGCGCCAGCAGCCACAAACCGGACAGGGCCAACTATGGCTACACCTTC. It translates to CASSHKPDRANYGYTF.

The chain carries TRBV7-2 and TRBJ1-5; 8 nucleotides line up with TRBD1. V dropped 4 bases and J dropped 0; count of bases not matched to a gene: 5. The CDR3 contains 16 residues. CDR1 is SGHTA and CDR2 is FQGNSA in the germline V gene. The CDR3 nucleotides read TGTGCCAGCAGCTCGGGGGACAGGATTAGCAATCAGCCCCAGCATTTT. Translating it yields CASSSGDRISNQPQHF. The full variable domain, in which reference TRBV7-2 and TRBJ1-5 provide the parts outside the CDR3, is GAGVSQSPSNKVTEKGKDVELRCDPISGHTALYWYRQSLGQGLEFLIYFQGNSAPDKSGLPSDRFSAERTGGSVSTLTIQRTQQEDSAVYLCASSSGDRISNQPQHFGDGTRLSIL.

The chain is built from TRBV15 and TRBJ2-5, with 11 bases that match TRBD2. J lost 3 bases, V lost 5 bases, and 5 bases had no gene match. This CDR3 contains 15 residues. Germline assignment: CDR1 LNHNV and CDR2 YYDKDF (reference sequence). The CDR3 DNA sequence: TGTGCCACCAGCGGCGGGACTAGCGGAGAAGAGACCCAGTACTTC. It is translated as CATSGGTSGEETQYF.

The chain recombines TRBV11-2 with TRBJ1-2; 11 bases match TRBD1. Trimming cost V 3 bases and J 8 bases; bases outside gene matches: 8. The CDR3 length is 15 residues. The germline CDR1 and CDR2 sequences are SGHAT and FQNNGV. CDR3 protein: CASSFLGQGAKGYTF. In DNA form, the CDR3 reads TGTGCCAGCAGCTTCCTCGGACAGGGGGCTAAAGGCTACACCTTC.

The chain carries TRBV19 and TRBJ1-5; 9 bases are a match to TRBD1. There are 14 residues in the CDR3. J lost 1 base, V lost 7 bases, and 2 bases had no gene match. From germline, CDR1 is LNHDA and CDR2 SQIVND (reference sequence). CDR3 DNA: TGTGCCAGTAAAACAGGGGGCAGCAATCAGCCCCAGCATTTT. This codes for CASKTGGSNQPQHF.

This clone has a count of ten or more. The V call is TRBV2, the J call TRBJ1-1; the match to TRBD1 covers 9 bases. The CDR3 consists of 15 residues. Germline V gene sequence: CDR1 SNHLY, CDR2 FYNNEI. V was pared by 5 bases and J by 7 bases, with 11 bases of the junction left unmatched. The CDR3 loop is CASSLLRGQGVEAFF. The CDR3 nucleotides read TGTGCCAGCAGTTTACTCCGGGGACAGGGAGTTGAAGCTTTCTTT.